The entry that follows covers one TCR beta chain sequence. The sample originates from a study of blood T cell repertoires in COVID-19. Turning to the study itself: Samples of COVID-19 (acute and convalescent) were obtained from the United States, Italy and Spain. From T cells, B-cell-depleted T cells, or PBMCs came the material, which was cDNA or gDNA.

This CDR3 has 13 residues. Germline-derived CDR1 and CDR2 are MNHEY and SVGEGT. The V gene lost 5 bases and the J gene lost 6 bases, with 11 bases spanning the gap. Seattle participants joined during active infection and were tracked over time. Authors' analysis steps: The authors estimated nucleated cell counts from reference gene primer amplification. The method was immunoSEQ multiplex PCR; TCRdb's version includes in-frame clones alone and lacks a portion of them. That table supplies the V and J calls and clone size; D and trimming were determined from the DNA. Among a few hundred thousand clones listed, about 91% were seen once.

Sequencing used peripheral blood. This chain connects TRBV6-2 or TRBV6-3 to TRBJ2-1; maybe TRBD1 (6 bases). This sequence was found in a person aged 18 to 35 with COVID-19, enrolled during active disease. The CDR3, as DNA: TGTGCCAGCAGTGACGGACAGATCAATGAGCAGTTCTTC. As protein: CASSDGQINEQFF.